This is a list of T cell receptor beta chains from one sample in a study of long-term antiretroviral therapy in people with HIV. Repertoires were generated with immunoSEQ multiplex PCR, while TCRdb's copy carries only in-frame clones and drops some. Seen here are about 16,000 clones, about 79% observed once, and the top ten hold about 15%. The material was unsorted PBMCs, obtained 1.5 years before starting antiretroviral therapy. The source is a woman aged 45-65 years with HIV. The CDR3 runs from the conserved cysteine through the conserved F or W. The order of the fields is D gene, V gene, CDR3 protein. The D gene is left open where the match is weak.

d_call: NA
v_call: TRBV6-5
cdr3_aa: CASSYSWGPSDTQYF

d_call: NA
v_call: TRBV5-8
cdr3_aa: CASSLQRSFNQPQHF

d_call: TRBD2
v_call: TRBV10-2
cdr3_aa: CASSGLAGGLRQEQFF

d_call: TRBD1
v_call: TRBV5-5
cdr3_aa: CASSLVQGANTGELFF

d_call: TRBD2
v_call: TRBV7-3
cdr3_aa: CASSLLAGITDTQYF

d_call: NA
v_call: TRBV7-2
cdr3_aa: CASSLRAGNQPQHF

d_call: NA
v_call: TRBV5-1
cdr3_aa: CASSWGGRTEAFF

d_call: NA
v_call: TRBV6-5
cdr3_aa: CASSQGGNIRGELFF

d_call: NA
v_call: TRBV30
cdr3_aa: CAWSNGRWNQPQHF

d_call: TRBD1
v_call: TRBV5-1
cdr3_aa: CASSLVGTGSGNTIYF

d_call: TRBD1
v_call: TRBV6-5
cdr3_aa: CASRSGGRYGYTF